This T cell receptor beta chain is from a study of regulatory T cells in long-lasting Graves disease. Time point specified: newly diagnosed GD, antithyroid drugs for less than 3 months. The TCR library was made from RNA that had been extracted from PBMCs in TRIzol. The trim removed 6 bases at V and 6 bases at J, leaving 10 bases unmatched. The CDR3 runs 15 residues. CDR1 and CDR2 from the germline V gene are LGHDT and YNNKEL (reference sequence). This clonotype was detected ten times or more. Sequencing libraries for TCR beta were prepared with iRepertoire HTBI primers and Arm-PCR of CDR3 regions. A single record per CDR3 protein comes from TCRdb applying MiXCR to the multiplex PCR reads. Of fewer than 550,000 distinct CDR3 sequences listed, 16% are singletons. The same sample was also used in a study of T cells in Graves' hyperthyroidism and ophthalmopathy.

Source: peripheral blood mononuclear cells (PBMCs), taken at new diagnosis, from a patient treated with antithyroid drugs. This sequence originates from a woman aged 18-29 years with Graves disease. The chain carries TRBV3-1 and TRBJ2-1; TRBD1 matches 8 bases. For the CDR3, the DNA is TGTGCCAGCAGGCGGAGGACAGGGAGTAGCAATGAGCAGTTCTTC. Translating gives CASRRRTGSSNEQFF.